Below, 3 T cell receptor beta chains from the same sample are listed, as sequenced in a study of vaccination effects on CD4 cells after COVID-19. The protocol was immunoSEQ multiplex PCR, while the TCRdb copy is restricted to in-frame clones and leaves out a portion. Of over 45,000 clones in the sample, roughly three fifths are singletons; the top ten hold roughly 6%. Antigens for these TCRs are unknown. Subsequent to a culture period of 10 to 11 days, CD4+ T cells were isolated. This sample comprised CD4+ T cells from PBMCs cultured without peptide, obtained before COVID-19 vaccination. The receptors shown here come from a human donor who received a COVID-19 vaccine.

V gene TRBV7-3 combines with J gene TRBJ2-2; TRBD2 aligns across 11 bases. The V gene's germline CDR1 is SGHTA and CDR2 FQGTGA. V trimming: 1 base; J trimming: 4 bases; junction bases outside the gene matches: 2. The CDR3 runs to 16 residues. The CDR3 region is CASSLIGTSGTGELFF. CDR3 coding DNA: TGTGCCAGCAGCTTAATTGGGACTAGCGGCACCGGGGAGCTGTTTTTT.

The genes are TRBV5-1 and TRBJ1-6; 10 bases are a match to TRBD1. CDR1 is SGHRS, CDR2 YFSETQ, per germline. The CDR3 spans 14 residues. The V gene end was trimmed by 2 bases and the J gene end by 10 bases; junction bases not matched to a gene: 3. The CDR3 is CASSLGTGESPLHF. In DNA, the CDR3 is TGCGCCAGCAGCTTAGGGACAGGGGAATCACCCCTCCACTTT.

The CDR3 loop reads CASSTGGGGAGANVLTF. CDR3 coding DNA: TGTGCCAGTAGTACAGGGGGAGGGGGAGCTGGGGCCAACGTCCTGACTTTC. This chain joins TRBV19 and TRBJ2-6, with D possibly being TRBD1 or TRBD2 (7 bases each). CDR3 size: 17 residues. CDR1 LNHDA and CDR2 SQIVND come from the germline V gene (reference sequence). V shed 4 bases and J shed 2 bases, with 15 bases lying between them.